A selection of T cell receptor beta chains follows, all from one sample in a study of regulatory T cells in long-lasting Graves disease. TCRdb re-called the multiplex PCR reads through MiXCR, storing one row per CDR3 protein. Of some 250,000 distinct CDR3 sequences listed, around 18% are singletons. These data were also reused for a study on T cells in Graves' hyperthyroidism and ophthalmopathy.

This sample comprised peripheral blood mononuclear cells (PBMCs), obtained at new diagnosis, from a patient treated with antithyroid drugs. Every receptor here comes from a woman under 40 with Graves disease. The CDR3 runs from the conserved cysteine through the conserved F or W. D genes are given only for firm matches. Clone sizes are given selectively: once, few, many, or a class where the clone is expanded.

TRBV29-1,TRBJ2-7,many,-,TGCAGCGTTGAAGACCGTAACTACGAGCAGTACTTC,CSVEDRNYEQYF
TRBV2,TRBJ1-3,many,-,TGTGCCAGCAGTGAAGCCATACGCACCATATATTTT,CASSEAIRTIYF
TRBV7-6,TRBJ1-5,many,-,TGTGCCAGCAGCTTAGCAGCCGGGAACAATCAGCCCCAGCATTTT,CASSLAAGNNQPQHF
TRBV28,TRBJ2-2,many,-,TGTGCCAGCAGCGTAACAGGGCGAGGAAGGGCCGGGGAGCTGTTTTTT,CASSVTGRGRAGELFF
TRBV18,TRBJ2-5,-,TRBD2,TGTGCCAGCTCACGACCGGGACTAGCGGGAGGGGAGACCCAGTACTTC,CASSRPGLAGGETQYF
TRBV5-5,TRBJ2-2,many,-,TGTGCCAGCAGCTTGGGGCGACTAGTCACCGGGGAGCTGTTTTTT,CASSLGRLVTGELFF
TRBV19,TRBJ1-5,once,TRBD1,TGTGCCAGTAGTATTCAGGGGGCCGGAGGCAATCAGCCCCAGCATTTT,CASSIQGAGGNQPQHF
TRBV3-1,TRBJ2-3,many,TRBD2,TGTGCCAGCAGGGGTCGACGGACTTATAGCGGGGTCACAGATACGCAGTATTTT,CASRGRRTYSGVTDTQYF
TRBV6-1,TRBJ1-1,many,-,TGTGCCAGCAGGCTCTTAAGGACTGCTGAAGCTTTCTTT,CASRLLRTAEAFF
TRBV18,TRBJ1-4,few,TRBD1,TGTGCCAGCTCTAAAGACAGGGAAGTTTCTTATAATGAAAAACTGTTTTTT,CASSKDREVSYNEKLFF
TRBV7-3,TRBJ2-5,many,-,TGTGCCAGCAGCTTGCAGGGATTGGAGACCCAGTACTTC,CASSLQGLETQYF
TRBV12-5,TRBJ1-3,-,TRBD1,TGTGCTAGTGGTTTGTCACGCGGGACAGCTGGAAACACCATATATTTT,CASGLSRGTAGNTIYF
TRBV12-3/TRBV12-4,TRBJ1-1,many,-,TGTGCCAGCAGTTTAGCTCCGACGGAGAACACTGAAGCTTTCTTT,CASSLAPTENTEAFF
TRBV2,TRBJ2-2,many,TRBD1,TGTGCCAGCAGTCACAGGGGGCTCGGGAACACCGGGGAGCTGTTTTTT,CASSHRGLGNTGELFF
TRBV20-1,TRBJ2-1,many,TRBD2,TGCAGTGCACTCCACCAAGGCGGGACTAGCGGGGAAAGCTCCTACAATGAGCAGTTCTTC,CSALHQGGTSGESSYNEQFF
TRBV7-3,TRBJ2-5,many,-,TGTGCCAGCAGCTTAATCACCCTGAGGGAGACCCAGTACTTC,CASSLITLRETQYF
TRBV6-2/TRBV6-3,TRBJ2-3,-,TRBD2,TGTGCCAGCAGTTCAAAATCTACCGGGACTAGAGATACGCAGTATTTT,CASSSKSTGTRDTQYF
TRBV14,TRBJ2-1,few,TRBD1,TGTGCCAGCAGCCAAGGGGACAGTTACGGTGAGCAGTTCTTC,CASSQGDSYGEQFF
TRBV6-5,TRBJ2-2,-,-,TGTGCCAGCAGTTCTACAGCGACAGGGAGGGCCGGGGAGCTGTTTTTT,CASSSTATGRAGELFF
TRBV7-9,TRBJ1-1,many,-,TGTGCCAGCAGCTTCTACAGAGTGAACACTGAAGCTTTCTTT,CASSFYRVNTEAFF
TRBV5-1,TRBJ2-5,many,-,TGCGCCAGCAGCCCTCAGGGTAATGGAGAGACCCAGTACTTC,CASSPQGNGETQYF
TRBV5-1,TRBJ1-2,many,TRBD1,TGCGCCAGCAGCGTAGCGGCCGGGACAGGGCTCTATGGCTACACCTTC,CASSVAAGTGLYGYTF
TRBV20-1,TRBJ2-5,once,TRBD1,TGCAGTGCTAGTCAGACAGGGGGGTCAGAGACCCAGTACTTC,CSASQTGGSETQYF
TRBV28,TRBJ2-4,-,-,TGTGCCAGCAGCGACTCCGGGACAGCCAAAAACATTCAGTACTTC,CASSDSGTAKNIQYF
TRBV11-3,TRBJ2-7,many,-,TGTGCCAGCAGCTTGGGACATTTTTCCTACGAGCAGTACTTC,CASSLGHFSYEQYF
TRBV20-1,TRBJ2-5,many,-,TGCAGTGCTAGGGTAGTGTCGGGAGAGACCCAGTACTTC,CSARVVSGETQYF
TRBV10-3,TRBJ1-2,many,-,TGTGCCATCAGTGAGTCCGAGGGTGGTCAGCGTCCTATTTATGGCTACACCTTC,CAISESEGGQRPIYGYTF
TRBV6-2/TRBV6-3,TRBJ2-5,many,-,TGTGCCAGCAGTACAGGGGAAGGCCCGCGGGGGACCCAGTACTTC,CASSTGEGPRGTQYF
TRBV4-2,TRBJ2-2,-,-,TGTGCCAGCAGCCAGGACAGAAACACCGGGGAGCTGTTTTTT,CASSQDRNTGELFF
TRBV7-8,TRBJ1-6,many,-,TGTGCCAGCAGCTTTGATCCCTCACCCCTCCACTTT,CASSFDPSPLHF
TRBV7-2,TRBJ2-7,many,-,TGTGCCAGCAGCTTAGTGGGGGGACCCTACGAGCAGTACTTC,CASSLVGGPYEQYF
TRBV5-1,TRBJ1-1,-,TRBD1,TGCGCCAGCAGCGCCGGACAGGCGAACACTGAAGCTTTCTTT,CASSAGQANTEAFF
TRBV12-3/TRBV12-4,TRBJ2-2,many,TRBD1,TGTGCCAGCAGATCCGTGACAGGGCCCGGGGAGCTGTTTTTT,CASRSVTGPGELFF